The rows below give T cell receptor beta chains drawn from one sample of a study of T cells in Graves' hyperthyroidism and ophthalmopathy. TCRdb re-called the multiplex PCR reads through MiXCR, storing one row per CDR3 protein. Of 750,000 to 900,000 distinct CDR3 sequences in the sample, roughly 40% were seen once. The source material was blood. The receptors were gathered from a young man with Graves' hyperthyroidism. CDR3s include the opening cysteine and the closing phenylalanine or tryptophan. Each record gives: V gene, clone size, D gene, J gene, CDR3 DNA, CDR3 protein. The D gene is left open where the match is weak. Rows may omit the clone size; those that give it use once, few, many or a size class.

V gene: TRBV10-1
clone size: .
D gene: .
J gene: TRBJ2-3
CDR3 DNA: TGTGCCAGCAGTGAGTCTCGGGGGACAGATACGCAGTATTTT
CDR3 protein: CASSESRGTDTQYF

V gene: TRBV29-1
clone size: .
D gene: .
J gene: TRBJ1-5
CDR3 DNA: TGCAGCGTTGAAGACGGGTACGGGGCGCGGCAGCCCCAGCATTTT
CDR3 protein: CSVEDGYGARQPQHF

V gene: TRBV10-3
clone size: many
D gene: TRBD1
J gene: TRBJ1-4
CDR3 DNA: TGTGCCATCCCACAGGGGTGTGAAAAACTGTTTTTT
CDR3 protein: CAIPQGCEKLFF

V gene: TRBV12-3/TRBV12-4
clone size: .
D gene: TRBD1
J gene: TRBJ1-2
CDR3 DNA: TGTGCCAGCAGTTTTCGCGCGACAGGGCGGGACTATGGCTACACCTTC
CDR3 protein: CASSFRATGRDYGYTF

V gene: TRBV20-1
clone size: .
D gene: .
J gene: TRBJ1-4
CDR3 DNA: TGCAGTGCTAGATACGAGGGTGGCGAAAAACTGCTTTTT
CDR3 protein: CSARYEGGEKLLF

V gene: TRBV10-2
clone size: many
D gene: .
J gene: TRBJ1-6
CDR3 DNA: TGCGCCAGCAGTGGGGTGGGTGGGTCGTTAGACTCACCCCTCCACTTT
CDR3 protein: CASSGVGGSLDSPLHF

V gene: TRBV29-1
clone size: .
D gene: TRBD2
J gene: TRBJ2-5
CDR3 DNA: TGCAGCGCAGGACTAGCGGGAGAGACCCAGTACTTC
CDR3 protein: CSAGLAGETQYF

V gene: TRBV9
clone size: .
D gene: TRBD1
J gene: TRBJ1-1
CDR3 DNA: TGTGCCAGCAGGTCGACAGGGGGGACTGAAGCTTTCTTT
CDR3 protein: CASRSTGGTEAFF

V gene: TRBV2
clone size: many
D gene: TRBD1
J gene: TRBJ1-1
CDR3 DNA: TGTGCCAGCAGGGAAGGACAGGGGGGGACTGAAGCTTTCTTT
CDR3 protein: CASREGQGGTEAFF

V gene: TRBV11-2
clone size: .
D gene: .
J gene: TRBJ2-7
CDR3 DNA: TGTGCCAGCAGCCTAGAGGTCGGGGGCACCTACGAGCAGTACTTC
CDR3 protein: CASSLEVGGTYEQYF

V gene: TRBV6-5
clone size: .
D gene: .
J gene: TRBJ1-2
CDR3 DNA: TGTGCCAGCAGCGACCACATGGCAGTAGGCTACACCTTC
CDR3 protein: CASSDHMAVGYTF

V gene: TRBV7-2
clone size: once
D gene: .
J gene: TRBJ2-1
CDR3 DNA: TGTGCCAGCAGCTACCTCAATGAGCAGTTCTTC
CDR3 protein: CASSYLNEQFF

V gene: TRBV7-2
clone size: many
D gene: .
J gene: TRBJ2-6
CDR3 DNA: TGTGCCAGCAGCTCCAACCAGGTCGGATCTGGGGCCAACGTCCTGACTTTC
CDR3 protein: CASSSNQVGSGANVLTF

V gene: TRBV20-1
clone size: .
D gene: .
J gene: TRBJ1-4
CDR3 DNA: TGCAGTGCCCCCGGGAGGGTCGGTGAAAAACTGTTTTTT
CDR3 protein: CSAPGRVGEKLFF